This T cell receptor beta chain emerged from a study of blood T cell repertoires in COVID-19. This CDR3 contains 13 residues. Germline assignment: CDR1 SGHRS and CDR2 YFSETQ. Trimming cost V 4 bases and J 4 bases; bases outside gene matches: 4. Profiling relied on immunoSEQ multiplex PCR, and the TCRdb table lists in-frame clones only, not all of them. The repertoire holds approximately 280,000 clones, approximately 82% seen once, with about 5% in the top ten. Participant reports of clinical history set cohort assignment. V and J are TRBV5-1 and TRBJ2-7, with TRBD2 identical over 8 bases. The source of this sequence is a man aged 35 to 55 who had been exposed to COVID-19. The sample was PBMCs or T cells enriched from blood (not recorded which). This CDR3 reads CASSRTSQYEQYF. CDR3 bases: TGCGCCAGCAGCCGGACTAGCCAGTACGAGCAGTACTTC.